The 30 T cell receptor beta chains below all came from one sample that was sequenced in a study of STAT3 mutations in large granular lymphocyte leukemia. Their specific antigens are unknown. TCRdb's copy holds only in-frame clones and misses some; the assay was immunoSEQ multiplex PCR. Of 20,000 to 30,000 clones in the sample, 94% were seen once. Study-level points and caveats: At least one immunodominant TCR beta clonotype appeared in every T-cell large granular lymphocyte leukemia patient.

Sequencing was carried out using peripheral blood mononuclear cells. The source is a man in his forties with T-cell large granular lymphocyte leukemia. Some clones in this sample may be carry-over from other donors' samples.

The chain employs TRBV19 and TRBJ1-5; D possibly corresponds to TRBD1 (5 bases). The V end was cut by 5 bases, the J end by 5 bases, with 16 bases between. The germline V gene encodes CDR1 LNHDA and CDR2 SQIVND (reference sequence). The CDR3 runs to 15 residues. CDR3 nucleotide sequence: TGTGCCAGTAGTTCTCGGGCAGCGGGGGATCAGCCCCAGCATTTT. It translates to CASSSRAAGDQPQHF.

V and J are TRBV18 and TRBJ2-1; D gene ambiguous. Per germline, CDR1 KGHSH and CDR2 LQKENI. This CDR3 is 11 amino acids long. V was cut by 6 bases and J by 9 bases, with 9 bases left in between. This CDR3 reads CASSPLVEQFF. CDR3 coding DNA: TGTGCCAGCTCTCCTTTGGTTGAGCAGTTCTTC.

The V gene is TRBV4-3, the J gene TRBJ1-2, with a tentative D call TRBD1 (5 bases). The germline V gene has CDR1 LGHNA and CDR2 YSLEER. V shed 1 base and J shed 4 bases, with 13 bases lying between them. This CDR3 contains 15 residues. The CDR3 region has the DNA TGCGCCAGCAGCCAAGGATCCCGACAGATCTATGGCTACACCTTC. This codes for CASSQGSRQIYGYTF.

The chain is built from TRBV29-1 and TRBJ2-3; D may be TRBD2 (5 bases). V was pared by 6 bases and J by 1 base, with 14 bases between. This CDR3 has 14 amino acids. Germline V gene sequence: CDR1 SQVTM, CDR2 ANQGSEA. The CDR3 sequence is CSVAPDSGTDTQYF. CDR3 sequence (DNA): TGCAGCGTGGCCCCCGATAGCGGCACAGATACGCAGTATTTT.

V and J are TRBV10-1 and TRBJ1-5; TRBD1 might be the D (5 bases). The CDR3 length is 15 residues. Germline V gene sequence: CDR1 WNHNN, CDR2 SYGVQD (reference sequence). V lost 6 bases to trimming and J lost 2 bases, with 14 bases between them. Written as DNA, the CDR3 is TGCGCCAGCAGGGGGGGACCGGGAGGCAATCAGCCCCAGCATTTT. It translates to CASRGGPGGNQPQHF.

The chain has TRBV27 and TRBJ2-7; maybe TRBD1 (5 bases). Trimming shortened V by 4 bases and J by 2 bases, and 12 bases separated the two germline ends. Germline V lookup: CDR1 MNHEY, CDR2 SMNVEV (reference sequence). This CDR3 region has 14 residues. CDR3 coding DNA: TGTGCCAGCAGTTACTTAGGCAGGGCCTACGAGCAGTACTTC. It translates to CASSYLGRAYEQYF.

This chain uses TRBV5-1 with TRBJ2-5; D ambiguous. Germline V lookup: CDR1 SGHRS, CDR2 YFSETQ. The CDR3 has 13 residues. The ends were cut back, 2 bases at V and 1 base at J, with 6 bases in the middle. CDR3 loop: CASSFGSQETQYF. For the CDR3, the DNA is TGCGCCAGCAGCTTTGGAAGCCAAGAGACCCAGTACTTC.

The V and J genes are TRBV11-2 and TRBJ2-7, with 12 nucleotides matching TRBD1. This CDR3 contains 14 residues. Looked up from germline, CDR1 is SGHAT and CDR2 is FQNNGV. V lost 4 bases to trimming and J lost 3 bases; unmatched junction nucleotides: 1. The DNA for the CDR3 is TGTGCCAGCAGCTGGGACAGGGGGCTCTACGAGCAGTACTTC. This encodes CASSWDRGLYEQYF. The variable domain in full, completed from reference TRBV11-2 and TRBJ2-7, reads EAGVAQSPRYKIIEKRQSVAFWCNPISGHATLYWYQQILGQGPKLLIQFQNNGVVDDSQLPKDRFSAERLKGVDSTLKIQPAKLEDSAVYLCASSWDRGLYEQYFGPGTRLTVT.

The CDR3, as DNA: TGCGCCAGCAGCCAAGGGCGACAGGGGAACACCGGGGAGCTGTTTTTT. It yields the protein CASSQGRQGNTGELFF. The chain has TRBV4-3 and TRBJ2-2; 7 nucleotides line up with TRBD1. Per germline, CDR1 LGHNA and CDR2 YSLEER. The CDR3 is 16 amino acids. With 1 base clipped from V and 1 base from J, the junction kept 3 bases outside the gene matches.

The table lists this clone with a count of one. This chain joins TRBV9 and TRBJ2-7; D remains ambiguous. The CDR3 has 14 residues. Trimming left V 0 bases short and J 6 bases short, with 13 bases between. CDR1 is SGDLS and CDR2 is YYNGEE in the germline V gene. In DNA form, the CDR3 reads TGTGCCAGCAGCGTAGGGTCAGATACATCCGAGCAGTACTTC. It specifies CASSVGSDTSEQYF.

The rearrangement joins TRBV23-1 to TRBJ2-7; tentatively, D is TRBD1 or TRBD2 (6 bases each). TRBV23-1 is an ORF for which the function is uncertain. The CDR3 length is 15 residues. V dropped 4 bases and J dropped 2 bases, with 15 bases sitting between them. This chain's CDR3 is CASSLVGGIAYEQYF. CDR3 bases: TGCGCCAGCAGTCTAGTAGGGGGGATCGCCTACGAGCAGTACTTC.

This chain joins TRBV25-1 and TRBJ1-2; the D is unclear. Trimming cost V 2 bases and J 7 bases, with 11 bases left between them. The germline CDR1 and CDR2 sequences are MGHDK and SYGVNS. This CDR3 contains 13 residues. This CDR3 is CASSEQGRSGYTF. CDR3 DNA sequence: TGTGCCAGCAGTGAACAAGGGCGAAGTGGCTACACCTTC.

The CDR3 is CASRAGGGIYETQYF. As DNA, the CDR3 is TGTGCCAGCAGGGCCGGTGGTGGGATCTATGAGACCCAGTACTTC. The gene calls are TRBV27 and TRBJ2-5; no reliable D call. CDR1 and CDR2 from the germline V gene are MNHEY and SMNVEV (reference sequence). V was clipped by 6 bases and J by 5 bases, with 19 bases between them. There are 15 residues in the CDR3.

The V call is TRBV28, the J call TRBJ1-2; D ambiguous. V was shortened by 3 bases and J by 1 base, with 12 bases between the two germline ends. CDR3 length: 15 amino acids. The germline gives CDR1 MDHEN, CDR2 SYDVKM. The CDR3 nucleotides read TGTGCCAGCAGTTTTTCAGATATCGTTAACTATGGCTACACCTTC. Encoded protein: CASSFSDIVNYGYTF.

The chain joins TRBV30 to TRBJ2-7; weak D call: TRBD2 (6 bases). Per the germline V gene, CDR1 is GTSNPN and CDR2 is SVGIG (reference sequence). CDR3 length equals 14 residues. V lost 3 bases, J lost 3 bases, and 15 bases lay in between. CDR3 DNA: TGTGCCTGGAGGCGGGGTGGGGTGTACTACGAGCAGTACTTC. It translates to CAWRRGGVYYEQYF. The full variable domain, its missing parts supplied by reference TRBV30 and TRBJ2-7, is SQTIHQWPATLVQPVGSPLSLECTVEGTSNPNLYWYRQAAGRGLQLLFYSVGIGQISSEVPQNLSASRPQDRQFILSSKKLLLSDSGFYLCAWRRGGVYYEQYFGPGTRLTVT.

The gene calls are TRBV28 and TRBJ1-5; a possible D gene is TRBD1 (6 bases). V lost 6 bases and J lost 0, with 12 bases in between. Germline CDR1 MDHEN, CDR2 SYDVKM. CDR3 length: 15 residues. The CDR3 nucleotides are TGTGCCAGCAGCCCACAGGGACTTAGCAATCAGCCCCAGCATTTT. It specifies CASSPQGLSNQPQHF.

The chain couples TRBV21-1 to TRBJ2-1; TRBD2 is the table's D call and was not checked against the DNA. TRBV21-1 is reported as a pseudogene. The CDR3 sequence is 18 residues long. CDR3 loop: CASSKGTRTRRAYNEQFF. Written as DNA, the CDR3 is TGTGCCAGCAGCAAAGGCACTAGGACCCGGAGAGCCTACAATGAGCAGTTCTTC.

This clone was recorded once. The rearrangement links TRBV19 to TRBJ1-1; no firm D call. V lost 7 bases and J 1 base, leaving 28 bases between the germline ends. Germline V CDR1 and CDR2: LNHDA, SQIVND (reference sequence). This CDR3 spans 19 amino acids. The CDR3 protein is CASIGPFFGVGPRNTEAFF. CDR3 DNA: TGTGCCAGTATCGGTCCTTTTTTTGGGGTTGGTCCGAGGAACACTGAAGCTTTCTTT.

The chain links TRBV19 to TRBJ1-5; D remains unclear. The V end was cut by 7 bases, the J end by 7 bases, with 14 bases between. The germline V gene has CDR1 LNHDA and CDR2 SQIVND (reference sequence). This CDR3 contains 13 residues. CDR3 DNA: TGTGCCAGTACCTCAACCCCAGGACAGCCCCAGCATTTT. Translation: CASTSTPGQPQHF.

The chain is built from TRBV18 and TRBJ2-5; D gene unclear. Germline values: CDR1 KGHSH, CDR2 LQKENI. V lost 6 bases, J lost 5 bases, and 16 bases lay in between. CDR3 length equals 14 residues. In nucleotides, the CDR3 is TGTGCCAGCTCCCCCACGAACCCGGAGGAGACCCAGTACTTC. Its translation is CASSPTNPEETQYF. The whole variable domain, filled in from reference TRBV18 and TRBJ2-5, reads NAGVMQNPRHLVRRRGQEARLRCSPMKGHSHVYWYRQLPEEGLKFMVYLQKENIIDESGMPKERFSAEFPKEGPSILRIQQVVRGDSAAYFCASSPTNPEETQYFGPGTRLLVL.

The chain is built from TRBV4-2 and TRBJ2-2; tentatively, D is TRBD1 or TRBD2 (5 bases each). Trimming took 0 bases from V and 1 from J, leaving 12 bases between them. The CDR3 runs 17 residues. CDR1 and CDR2 from the germline V gene are LGHNA and YNFKEQ. The CDR3 reads CASSQEGDGGNTGELFF. Here the CDR3 DNA reads TGTGCCAGCAGCCAAGAGGGGGACGGTGGGAACACCGGGGAGCTGTTTTTT.

This chain joins TRBV4-1 and TRBJ1-5; D may be TRBD1 (5 bases). This CDR3 region has 15 residues. The germline CDR1 and CDR2 sequences are MGHRA and YSYEKL. Deletions cut 0 bases from V and 3 bases from J, with 9 bases between. The CDR3: CASSQEGHINQPQHF. DNA of the CDR3: TGCGCCAGCAGCCAAGAAGGACATATCAATCAGCCCCAGCATTTT.

This clone was counted only a few times. The J gene is TRBJ1-2, the V gene TRBV7-9; the match to TRBD1 covers 9 bases. The germline gives CDR1 SEHNR, CDR2 FQNEAQ (reference sequence). This CDR3 contains 16 residues. With 1 base clipped from V and 4 bases from J, the junction kept 7 bases outside the gene matches. The CDR3 sequence is CASSLGGTGSTYGYTF. Here the CDR3 DNA reads TGTGCCAGCAGCTTAGGCGGGACAGGGAGCACCTATGGCTACACCTTC.

The chain carries TRBV5-8 and TRBJ1-2; D remains ambiguous. Germline V gene sequence: CDR1 SGHTS, CDR2 YDEGEE. Trimming removed 6 bases from V and 2 bases from J, with 8 bases in between. The CDR3 is 12 residues long. CDR3 DNA: TGTGCCAGCAAACCAGTAAACTATGGCTACACCTTC. Translating it yields CASKPVNYGYTF.

This clone was recorded only once. The J gene is TRBJ2-5, the V gene TRBV5-4, with 9 bases lining up with TRBD2. CDR1 and CDR2 from the germline V gene are SGHNT and YYREEE (reference sequence). Losses at the gene ends were 4 bases for V and 5 bases for J; bases not matched to a gene: 9. The CDR3 contains 15 residues. The CDR3, as DNA: TGTGCCAGCAGCCGGATGGCGGGGGGGTTGGAGACCCAGTACTTC. Translated, it gives CASSRMAGGLETQYF.

As concerns this clone: One junction end disagrees with the germline gene, perhaps due to a read error. This chain joins TRBV2 and TRBJ2-7; no reliable D call. This CDR3 has 12 amino acids. Looked up from germline, CDR1 is SNHLY and CDR2 is FYNNEI. The CDR3, as DNA: TGTGCCAGCAGCGAAGGTCGCTACGAGCAGTACTTC. Translating gives CASSEGRYEQYF.

The chain employs TRBV29-1 and TRBJ1-1; D is unclear. Germline CDR1 SQVTM, CDR2 ANQGSEA. The CDR3 totals 13 residues. The V end lost 2 bases, the J end lost 4 bases, and 11 bases lay between the germline ends. CDR3 in amino acids: CSVEPGMGTEAFF. The CDR3 DNA follows: TGCAGCGTTGAACCTGGGATGGGCACTGAAGCTTTCTTT.

This chain joins TRBV5-4 and TRBJ1-2; perhaps TRBD1 as D (5 bases). The germline V gene has CDR1 SGHNT and CDR2 YYREEE (reference sequence). This CDR3 is 15 amino acids long. V was cut by 0 bases and J by 0 bases, with 9 bases left in between. CDR3 loop: CASSLAVGANYGYTF. The CDR3 bases are TGTGCCAGCAGCTTGGCAGTAGGGGCTAACTATGGCTACACCTTC. The complete variable domain, with remaining parts taken from reference TRBV5-4 and TRBJ1-2, reads ETGVTQSPTHLIKTRGQQVTLRCSSQSGHNTVSWYQQALGQGPQFIFQYYREEENGRGNFPPRFSGLQFPNYSSELNVNALELDDSALYLCASSLAVGANYGYTFGSGTRLTVV.

The chain is built from TRBV4-1 and TRBJ2-7; possibly TRBD1 or TRBD2 for D (6 bases each). CDR1 and CDR2 from the germline V gene are MGHRA and YSYEKL. This CDR3 is built from 15 residues. Trimming pared 1 base from V and 2 bases from J, leaving 12 bases between. CDR3 sequence reads: CASSQAGAYPYEQYF. The CDR3 DNA reads as TGCGCCAGCAGCCAAGCGGGGGCGTACCCCTACGAGCAGTACTTC.

The rearrangement joins TRBV27 to TRBJ1-6; D gene ambiguous. Germline V gene data show CDR1 as MNHEY and CDR2 as SMNVEV (reference sequence). Trimming removed 3 bases from V and 8 bases from J, with 2 bases in between. The CDR3 covers 11 residues. The CDR3 bases are TGTGCCAGCAGTTTTGATTCACCCCTCCACTTT. This encodes CASSFDSPLHF.